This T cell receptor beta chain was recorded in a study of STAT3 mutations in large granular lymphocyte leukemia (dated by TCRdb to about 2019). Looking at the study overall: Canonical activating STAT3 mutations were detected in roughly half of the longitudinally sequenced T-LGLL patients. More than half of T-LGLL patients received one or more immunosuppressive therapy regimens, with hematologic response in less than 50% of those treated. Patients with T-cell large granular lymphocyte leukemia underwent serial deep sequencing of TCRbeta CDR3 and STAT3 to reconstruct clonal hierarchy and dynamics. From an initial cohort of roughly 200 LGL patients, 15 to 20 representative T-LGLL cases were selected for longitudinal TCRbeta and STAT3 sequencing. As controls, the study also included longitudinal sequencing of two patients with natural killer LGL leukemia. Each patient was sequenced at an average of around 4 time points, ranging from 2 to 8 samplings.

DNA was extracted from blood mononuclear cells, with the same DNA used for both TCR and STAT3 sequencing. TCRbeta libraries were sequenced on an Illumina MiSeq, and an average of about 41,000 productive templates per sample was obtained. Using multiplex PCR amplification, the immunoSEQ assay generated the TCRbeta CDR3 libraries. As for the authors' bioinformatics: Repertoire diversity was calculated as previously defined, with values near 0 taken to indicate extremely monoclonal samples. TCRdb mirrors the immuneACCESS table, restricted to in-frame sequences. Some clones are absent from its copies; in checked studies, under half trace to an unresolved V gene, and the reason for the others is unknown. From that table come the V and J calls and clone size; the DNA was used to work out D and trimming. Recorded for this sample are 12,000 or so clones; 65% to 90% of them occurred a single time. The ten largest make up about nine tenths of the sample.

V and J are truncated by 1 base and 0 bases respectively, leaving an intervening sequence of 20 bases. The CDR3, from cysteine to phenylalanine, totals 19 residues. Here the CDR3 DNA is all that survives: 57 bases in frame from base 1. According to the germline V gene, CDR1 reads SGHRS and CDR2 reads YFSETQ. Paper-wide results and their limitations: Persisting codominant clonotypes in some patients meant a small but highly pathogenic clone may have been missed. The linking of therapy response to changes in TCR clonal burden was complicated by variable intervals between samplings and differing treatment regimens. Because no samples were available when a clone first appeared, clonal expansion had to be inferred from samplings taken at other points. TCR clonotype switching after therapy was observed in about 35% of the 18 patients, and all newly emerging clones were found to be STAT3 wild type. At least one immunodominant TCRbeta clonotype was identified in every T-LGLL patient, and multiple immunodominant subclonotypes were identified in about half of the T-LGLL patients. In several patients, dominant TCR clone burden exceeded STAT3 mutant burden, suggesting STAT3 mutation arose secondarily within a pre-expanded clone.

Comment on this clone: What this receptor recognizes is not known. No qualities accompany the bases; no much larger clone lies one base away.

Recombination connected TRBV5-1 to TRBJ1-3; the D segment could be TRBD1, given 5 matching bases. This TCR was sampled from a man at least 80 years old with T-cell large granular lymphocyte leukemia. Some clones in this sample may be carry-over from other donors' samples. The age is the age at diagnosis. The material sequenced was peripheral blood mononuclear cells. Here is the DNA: TGCGCCAGCAGCTTGTTACCGGCAGGACAAGGGAGCTCTGGAAACACCATATATTTT. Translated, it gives CASSLLPAGQGSSGNTIYF.